Listed below are T cell receptor beta chains from one sample, sequenced in a study of shared clonotypes between healthy human individuals. Data came from immunoSEQ multiplex PCR; TCRdb stores just in-frame clones and leaves some out. The sample has roughly 1,000,000 clones; 78% are singletons. The material sequenced was memory CD4+ T cells from PBMCs. The receptors were sampled from a man between 18 and 29 years old in good health. Some clones in this sample may be carry-over from other donors' samples. Both conserved end residues are part of each CDR3. Each record gives: CDR3 DNA, CDR3 protein, J gene, D gene, clone size, V gene. The D gene is left open where the match is weak. Where a row states a size, it is once, few, many or the class of an expanded clone; other rows omit it.

TGTGCCAGCAGCCAGGGCCAGGACACTTGGGGCGTGGGCTACACCTTC,CASSQGQDTWGVGYTF,TRBJ1-2,.,.,TRBV4-2
TGTGCCAGCAGAAAGGGGACAGGGGTAGGGACTGAAGCTTTCTTT,CASRKGTGVGTEAFF,TRBJ1-1,TRBD1,.,TRBV28
TGTGCCAGCTCTTTCGGGATAGCGGGAGAGGGGACCCAGTACTTC,CASSFGIAGEGTQYF,TRBJ2-5,TRBD2,.,TRBV6-1
TGTGCCTGGAGTAAGCCTGGCCCTTGGGAGCAGTACTTC,CAWSKPGPWEQYF,TRBJ2-7,.,.,TRBV30
TGTGCCACCAGCAGAGACGGGAATGCGGGAAAGGACGAGCAGTACTTC,CATSRDGNAGKDEQYF,TRBJ2-7,.,.,TRBV15
TGCGCCAGCAGCCAAGTATTAGCGGGAGGCTACGAGCAGTACTTC,CASSQVLAGGYEQYF,TRBJ2-7,TRBD2,.,TRBV4-1
TGTGCCAGCAGCGTAGTTGGTAAAGTCCCTCCGAACTATGGCTACACCTTC,CASSVVGKVPPNYGYTF,TRBJ1-2,.,.,TRBV9
TGTGCCAGCACACTCCTCTGGTCTGAAACGCAGTATTTT,CASTLLWSETQYF,TRBJ2-3,.,.,TRBV2
TGTGCCAGCCCCCAGGAGGGAGGTATCTACGAGCAGTACTTC,CASPQEGGIYEQYF,TRBJ2-7,.,.,TRBV21-1
TGTGCCAGCAGCTTAAGGGCCAACCCGGACGAGCAGTACTTC,CASSLRANPDEQYF,TRBJ2-7,.,.,TRBV5-4
TGTGCCAGCAGCTTAGGTAGAAACAATGGGCAGTTCTTC,CASSLGRNNGQFF,TRBJ2-1,.,.,TRBV7-2
TGTGCCAGCAGTCACGGAGGGGGTCCTAGCTATGGCTACACCTTC,CASSHGGGPSYGYTF,TRBJ1-2,.,.,TRBV28
TGTGCCAGCTCACCAGGGGGCTACGGCTATGGCTACACCTTC,CASSPGGYGYGYTF,TRBJ1-2,.,.,TRBV18
TGCAGCGTGACCTTCGGACAGGGGCGTCCTGAGGGTGGGGCCAACGTCCTGACTTTC,CSVTFGQGRPEGGANVLTF,TRBJ2-6,TRBD1,.,TRBV29-1
TGCGCCAGCAGCTTGCCTAGCGGGAGCGACGAGCAGTACTTC,CASSLPSGSDEQYF,TRBJ2-7,TRBD2,.,TRBV5-1
TGCGCCAGCAGTTATATGCGCACAGATACGCAGTATTTT,CASSYMRTDTQYF,TRBJ2-3,.,.,TRBV10-1
TGTGCCAGCAGCCTATCGTGGGAAGGGGAGCTGTTTTTT,CASSLSWEGELFF,TRBJ2-2,.,.,TRBV7-2
TGTGCCAGCAGTTTACAGGGACGTCAGCCCCAGCATTTT,CASSLQGRQPQHF,TRBJ1-5,.,many,TRBV27
TGTGCCACCAGCAGACAACAGGGGGGGCTAGGTAATGAAAAACTGTTTTTT,CATSRQQGGLGNEKLFF,TRBJ1-4,TRBD1,.,TRBV15
TGTGCCAGCAGTCTTCTAGCGGGAGGTGGCAATGAGCAGTTCTTC,CASSLLAGGGNEQFF,TRBJ2-1,TRBD2,few,TRBV7-3
TGTGCCAGCAGCGTAGAGGACAGGGCGAACGCTTTCTTT,CASSVEDRANAFF,TRBJ1-1,TRBD1,few,TRBV9
TGTGCCAGCAGTTTCCCGGGGCGCGAGACCCAGTACTTC,CASSFPGRETQYF,TRBJ2-5,.,.,TRBV7-9
TGTGCCAGCAGTTACAGGACTGTCCAGGGGGAGCTGTTTTTT,CASSYRTVQGELFF,TRBJ2-2,.,.,TRBV6-5
TGTGCCAGCAGCCTAGAGGCGCTCGGGAGCGGGGAGCTGTTTTTT,CASSLEALGSGELFF,TRBJ2-2,.,.,TRBV7-6
TGTGCCAGCAGCTTGGCCCCTAGCGGGAGGACAGATACGCAGTATTTT,CASSLAPSGRTDTQYF,TRBJ2-3,TRBD2,.,TRBV5-5
TGCGCCAGCAGCTCCGGGACAGGTCAAGAGACCCAGTACTTC,CASSSGTGQETQYF,TRBJ2-5,TRBD1,.,TRBV5-1
TGTGCCAGCAGTTCCTGGGACAGGGGGGGCTCGGGAGCTTTCTTT,CASSSWDRGGSGAFF,TRBJ1-1,TRBD1,.,TRBV28